These 3 T cell receptor beta chains were all obtained from the same sample, sequenced in a study of CXCR3-negative and CXCR3-positive naive CD8 T cells. Study-level results: Researchers report that CXCR3-positive naive cells carry more hydrophobic TRB CDR3s than CXCR3-negative naive cells.

It was by 5' RACE with UMI labels that the TRB cDNA libraries were prepared. Each CDR3 protein gets one entry in TCRdb, which reprocessed the 5' RACE reads and gives no DNA. The specimen's table records over 5,500 distinct CDR3 sequences. These receptors have no known antigen. The sample comprised naive CXCR3+ CD8+ T cells from blood. Regarding subset: CD45RO-CCR7+CD27+CD95- naive CD8+ T cells expressing CXCR3 (TNR3+). These receptors were taken from a human donor in good health. Some clones in this sample may be carry-over from other donors' samples.

The rearrangement links TRBV20-1 to TRBJ1-2; TCRdb's D call, TRBD1, is unchecked because there is no DNA. The germline CDR1 and CDR2 sequences are DFQATT and SNEGSKA (reference sequence). The CDR3 has 12 amino acids. CDR3 residues: CSARPPDYGYTF.

The chain links TRBV27 to TRBJ1-2. The CDR3 is 13 amino acids. Per germline, CDR1 MNHEY and CDR2 SMNVEV (reference sequence). The CDR3 sequence is CASSFTGLGGYTF.

V usage is TRBV28 and J usage is TRBJ2-3. The CDR3 has 15 residues. CDR1 is MDHEN, CDR2 SYDVKM, per germline. This CDR3 reads CASSLSRFRTDTQYF.